This entry features one T cell receptor beta chain sequence. Its antigen is unknown. The junction does not match germline at one end; this may be a read error. The entry originates in a study of tumor-infiltrating lymphocytes in primary liver carcinoma. Study-wide results and limits: Tumor region pairs outstripped tumor-adjacent and tumor-blood pairs in overlap. Tumor specimens were characterized by a significantly higher top-250-clone fraction than blood (p = 0.039).

Investigators took RNA and DNA out together from 20-30 mg of unsorted bulk tissue. Donors were untreated and chronically infected with HBV. Synthesis of TCR beta cDNA was carried out from 450 to 650 ng total RNA with a constant-region primer. Slightly modified ARM-PCR served as the procedure for the TCR beta libraries. These libraries came from three rounds of nested multiplex PCR. The opening two PCR rounds, about 10 cycles each, paired TRBV1-TRBV30 forward primers with a C-beta reverse primer. TCRdb fed the multiplex PCR reads into MiXCR, producing one record per CDR3 protein. The sample records 90,000 to 100,000 distinct CDR3 sequences, roughly 69% being singletons. CDR3 size: 14 residues. CDR1 is MNHNS, CDR2 SASEGT, per germline.

Sequenced: liver tumor tissue from sampling region 5. Subset in this sample: tumor region T5, tumor centre. The chain couples TRBV6-1 to TRBJ1-5; possibly TRBD1 for D (5 bases). This receptor was taken from a woman aged 55 to 70 with primary liver carcinoma and hepatitis B virus infection. CDR3 coding DNA: TGTGCCAGCAGCGAATTCAGGGAGAATCAGTCCCAGCATTTT. It encodes CASSEFRENQSQHF.